Presented here are 5 T cell receptor beta chains from one specimen sequenced in a study of T cell repertoires in cytomegalovirus infection. TCRdb reprocessed the reads via MiXCR and lists one record per CDR3 protein. The sample has approximately 400,000 distinct CDR3 sequences, 25% to 40% seen once. Sample: PBMCs. Every receptor here comes from a human donor in good health (CMV status not recorded). Some clones in this sample may be carry-over from other donors' samples.

The chain carries TRBV20-1 and TRBJ2-3; no reliable D call. Deletions cut 7 bases from V and 2 bases from J, with 1 base between. The CDR3 loop spans 9 amino acids. From germline, CDR1 is DFQATT and CDR2 SNEGSKA (reference sequence). CDR3 nucleotides: TGCAGTGTCACAGATACGCAGTATTTT. Its translation is CSVTDTQYF.

This clonotype was detected only a few times. The rearrangement links TRBV5-1 to TRBJ2-6, with D tentatively TRBD2 (6 bases). The CDR3 covers 16 residues. Trimming took 8 bases from V and 5 from J, leaving 20 bases between them. Germline CDR1 is SGHRS and CDR2 is YFSETQ. The CDR3 DNA reads as TGCGCCAGTGCGGGACTCGGAACAACTTGGGCCAACGTCCTGACTTTC. Protein product: CASAGLGTTWANVLTF.

This clonotype was observed a single time. A much bigger clone sits one base away, suggesting this may be a read error. The chain joins TRBV2 to TRBJ2-2; D is perhaps TRBD1 (6 bases). This CDR3 contains 13 residues. V was trimmed by 8 bases and J by 6 bases, leaving 13 bases between them. Germline-derived CDR1 and CDR2 are SNHLY and FYNNEI. CDR3 region: CASGVQGSGELFF. The CDR3 nucleotides read TGTGCCAGCGGCGTACAGGGATCCGGGGAGCTGTTTTTT.

This clonotype has a count of ten or more. V is TRBV7-2 and J is TRBJ2-3, with 10 bases identical to TRBD2. Trimming removed 4 bases from V and 4 bases from J; junction bases left unmatched: 5. The germline V gene encodes CDR1 SGHTA and CDR2 FQGNSA. The CDR3 has 15 residues. CDR3 in DNA: TGTGCCAGCAGCTCAGCGGGGGGGGTACCAGATACGCAGTATTTT. As protein: CASSSAGGVPDTQYF.

The rearrangement joins TRBV12-3 or TRBV12-4 to TRBJ2-7; 8 nucleotides align to TRBD1. V shed 1 base, J shed 6 bases, and the junction held 8 bases outside the gene matches. This CDR3 has 15 amino acids. The CDR3 DNA reads TGTGCCAGCAGTTTAGTTTCAGGACAGGGTGTCGAGCAGTACTTC. It encodes CASSLVSGQGVEQYF.